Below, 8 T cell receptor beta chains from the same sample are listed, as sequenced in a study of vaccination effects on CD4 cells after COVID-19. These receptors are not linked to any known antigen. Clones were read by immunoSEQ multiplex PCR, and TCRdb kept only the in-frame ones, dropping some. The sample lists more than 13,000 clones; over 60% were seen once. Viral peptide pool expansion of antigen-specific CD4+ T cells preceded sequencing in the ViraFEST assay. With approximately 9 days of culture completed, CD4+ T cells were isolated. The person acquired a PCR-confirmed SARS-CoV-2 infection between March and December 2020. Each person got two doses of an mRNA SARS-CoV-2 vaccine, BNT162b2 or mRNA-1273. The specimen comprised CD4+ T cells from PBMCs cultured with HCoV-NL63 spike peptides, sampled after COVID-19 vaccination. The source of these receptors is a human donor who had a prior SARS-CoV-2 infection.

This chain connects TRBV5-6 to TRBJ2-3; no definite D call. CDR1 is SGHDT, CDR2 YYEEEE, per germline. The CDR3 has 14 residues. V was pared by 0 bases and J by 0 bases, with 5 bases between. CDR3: CASSLERSTDTQYF. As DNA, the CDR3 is TGTGCCAGCAGCTTGGAGCGCAGCACAGATACGCAGTATTTT.

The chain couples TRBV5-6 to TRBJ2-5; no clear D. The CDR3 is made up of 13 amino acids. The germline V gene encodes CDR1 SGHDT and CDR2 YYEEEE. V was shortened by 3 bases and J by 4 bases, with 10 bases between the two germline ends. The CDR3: CASSSYVSETQYF. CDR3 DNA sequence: TGTGCCAGCAGCTCATACGTATCAGAGACCCAGTACTTC.

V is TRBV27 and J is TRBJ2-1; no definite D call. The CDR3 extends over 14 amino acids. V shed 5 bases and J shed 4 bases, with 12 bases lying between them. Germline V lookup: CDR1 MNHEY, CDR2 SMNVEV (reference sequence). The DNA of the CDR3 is TGTGCCAGCAGTCCCCATTTGGGGTACAATGAGCAGTTCTTC. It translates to CASSPHLGYNEQFF.

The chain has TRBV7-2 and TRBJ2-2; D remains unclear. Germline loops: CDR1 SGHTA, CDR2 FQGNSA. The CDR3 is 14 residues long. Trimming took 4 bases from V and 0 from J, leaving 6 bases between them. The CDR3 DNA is TGTGCCAGCAGCTCGGACGCGAACACCGGGGAGCTGTTTTTT. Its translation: CASSSDANTGELFF.

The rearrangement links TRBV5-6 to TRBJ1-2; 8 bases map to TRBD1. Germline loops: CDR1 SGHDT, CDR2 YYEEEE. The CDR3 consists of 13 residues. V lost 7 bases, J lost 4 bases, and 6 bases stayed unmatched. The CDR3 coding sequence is TGTGCCAGCGTGGACAGGGCTGGCTATGGCTACACCTTC. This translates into CASVDRAGYGYTF.

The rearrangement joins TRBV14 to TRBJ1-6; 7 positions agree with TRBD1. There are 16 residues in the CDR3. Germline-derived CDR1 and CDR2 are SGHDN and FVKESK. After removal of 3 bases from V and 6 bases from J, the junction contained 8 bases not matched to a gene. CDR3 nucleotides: TGTGCCAGCAGCCAGGCCACCGGGACAGTTAATTCACCCCTCCACTTT. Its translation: CASSQATGTVNSPLHF.

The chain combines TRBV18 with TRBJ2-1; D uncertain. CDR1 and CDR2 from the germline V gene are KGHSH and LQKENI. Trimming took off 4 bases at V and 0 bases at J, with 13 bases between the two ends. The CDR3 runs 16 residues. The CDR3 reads CASSLSPDSSYNEQFF. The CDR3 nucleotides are TGTGCCAGCTCACTTTCCCCGGATAGCTCCTACAATGAGCAGTTCTTC.

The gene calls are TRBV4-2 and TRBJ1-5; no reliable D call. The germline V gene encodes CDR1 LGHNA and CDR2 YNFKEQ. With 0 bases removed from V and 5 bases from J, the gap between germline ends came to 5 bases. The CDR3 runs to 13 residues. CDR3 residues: CASSQDRYQPQHF. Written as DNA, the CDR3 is TGTGCCAGCAGCCAAGATCGGTATCAGCCCCAGCATTTT.